The T cell receptor beta chain under discussion was sequenced for a study of control samples from healthy donors and cancer patients. Method: immunoSEQ multiplex PCR; TCRdb's copy keeps in-frame clones and lacks some. This sample has about 86,000 clones, with around nine tenths found just once. This CDR3 contains 15 residues. Germline CDR1 reads LGHNA; CDR2 reads YSLEER. V was pared by 1 base and J by 7 bases, with 5 bases of the junction left unmatched. The sample taken for sequencing was PBMCs. The rearrangement links TRBV4-3 to TRBJ2-3, with 10 bases fitting TRBD2. The sequence was collected from a woman aged 45-65 years with colorectal cancer. The DNA for the CDR3 is TGCGCCAGCAGCCAAGGTACTAGCGGGGCCTATACGCAGTATTTT. Protein: CASSQGTSGAYTQYF.